This is a list of T cell receptor beta chains from one sample in a study of T cells in localized non-small cell lung cancer. Measured with immunoSEQ multiplex PCR; TCRdb has only the in-frame clones, and not every one. The sample has 90,000 to 100,000 clones; roughly 91% are singletons. Here the sequenced sample was PBMCs, taken before any cancer treatment. The receptor set was obtained from a woman aged 35 to 75 with stage II squamous cell lung carcinoma. The CDR3 runs from the conserved cysteine through the conserved F or W. A D gene is named only where the DNA matches it firmly. Clone size is given for some rows only: seen once, a few or many times, or a class if the clone is expanded.

CASSLTSMPGPMGTQYF | TGTGCCAGCAGCTTAACCTCGATGCCAGGGCCCATGGGGACCCAGTACTTC | . | TRBV7-2 | . | TRBJ2-5
CASSDSGRGGAQYF | TGTGCCAGCAGCGATAGCGGGAGGGGGGGGGCCCAGTACTTC | TRBD2 | TRBV6-1 | . | TRBJ2-5
CASGLKGWTEPQHF | TGTGCTAGTGGTTTAAAAGGCTGGACTGAGCCCCAGCATTTT | . | TRBV12-5 | few | TRBJ1-5
CASTLDSEETQYF | TGTGCCAGCACCCTCGACAGTGAAGAGACCCAGTACTTC | . | TRBV7-9 | . | TRBJ2-5
CASSLSTDTQYF | TGTGCCAGCAGCTTGAGCACAGATACGCAGTATTTT | . | TRBV5-8 | . | TRBJ2-3
CASSPPGTGTLAFRNTIYF | TGTGCCAGCTCACCCCCCGGGACAGGGACTTTGGCCTTTAGAAACACCATATATTTT | TRBD1 | TRBV18 | . | TRBJ1-3
CASRIGAGTNTEAFF | TGTGCCAGTAGGATAGGGGCCGGAACGAACACTGAAGCTTTCTTT | . | TRBV28 | . | TRBJ1-1
CASSFLVSTDTQYF | TGTGCCAGCAGTTTCCTTGTGAGCACAGATACGCAGTATTTT | . | TRBV27 | . | TRBJ2-3
CASSVVNRGVATNEKLFF | TGTGCCAGCAGTGTAGTTAACAGGGGGGTCGCAACTAATGAAAAACTGTTTTTT | TRBD1 | TRBV6-1 | . | TRBJ1-4
CAWSYGGKSSYEQYF | TGTGCCTGGAGTTATGGTGGCAAGAGCTCCTACGAGCAGTACTTC | . | TRBV30 | . | TRBJ2-7
CASSPTGVVFYGYTF | TGCGCCAGCAGCCCTACAGGGGTTGTGTTCTATGGCTACACCTTC | TRBD1 | TRBV5-1 | few | TRBJ1-2
CASSLRTAYEQYF | TGTGCCAGTAGTCTGAGGACAGCCTACGAGCAGTACTTC | . | TRBV19 | . | TRBJ2-7
CASSFGTTDTQYF | TGTGCCAGCAGTTTCGGGACCACGGACACCCAGTACTTC | . | TRBV28 | . | TRBJ2-5
CASSRRGNEQFF | TGTGCCAGCAGCCGCCGGGGGAATGAGCAGTTCTTC | . | TRBV6-5 | . | TRBJ2-1
CASSEIAGTVGELFF | TGTGCCAGCAGTGAGATAGCGGGGACGGTCGGGGAGCTGTTTTTT | TRBD2 | TRBV6-1 | . | TRBJ2-2
CASSIDLSGERPQHF | TGTGCCAGTAGTATAGATCTGTCTGGTGAGAGGCCCCAGCATTTT | . | TRBV19 | . | TRBJ1-5
CASSGRGISTDTQYF | TGTGCCAGCAGCGGAAGGGGGATTAGCACAGATACGCAGTATTTT | . | TRBV11-2 | . | TRBJ2-3
CASSRRATDTQYF | TGTGCCAGCAGCCGCAGGGCTACAGATACGCAGTATTTT | . | TRBV14 | once | TRBJ2-3
CASSIGGRGTEAFF | TGTGCCAGTAGTATAGGGGGGCGCGGTACTGAAGCTTTCTTT | . | TRBV19 | . | TRBJ1-1
CASSEMRAYGYTF | TGTGCCAGCAGTGAAATGCGGGCCTATGGCTACACCTTC | . | TRBV6-1 | . | TRBJ1-2
CASSVDRRNTEAFF | TGTGCCAGCAGCGTTGACAGGCGGAACACTGAAGCTTTCTTT | . | TRBV28 | . | TRBJ1-1
CASSLGLANNEQFF | TGTGCCAGCAGCTTGGGACTAGCGAACAATGAGCAGTTCTTC | TRBD2 | TRBV5-4 | . | TRBJ2-1
CASSLGTANTEAFF | TGTGCCAGCAGCTTAGGGACAGCGAACACTGAAGCTTTCTTT | . | TRBV7-2 | . | TRBJ1-1
CASSLGGEQFF | TGCGCCAGCAGCCTAGGAGGTGAGCAGTTCTTC | . | TRBV5-1 | . | TRBJ2-1
CSAGDRVNEAFF | TGCAGCGCTGGGGACAGGGTAAATGAAGCTTTCTTT | TRBD1 | TRBV29-1 | . | TRBJ1-1
CSVELAGSPYNEQFF | TGCAGCGTTGAACTAGCGGGTTCTCCCTACAATGAGCAGTTCTTC | TRBD2 | TRBV29-1 | . | TRBJ2-1
CASSLAGVRASSYNEQFF | TGTGCCAGCAGCTTAGCGGGGGTTAGGGCTTCCTCCTACAATGAGCAGTTCTTC | . | TRBV7-6 | . | TRBJ2-1
CASTGGGYGYTF | TGTGCCAGTACTGGGGGCGGCTATGGCTACACCTTC | . | TRBV19 | . | TRBJ1-2
CATSSARQVFSGNTIYF | TGTGCCACCAGCAGCGCTAGACAAGTTTTCTCTGGAAACACCATATATTTT | . | TRBV15 | . | TRBJ1-3
CSVRQGLNTEAFF | TGCAGCGTTCGACAGGGGTTGAACACTGAAGCTTTCTTT | TRBD1 | TRBV29-1 | . | TRBJ1-1
CASSLVAPHGNQPQHF | TGTGCCAGCAGCTTAGTGGCACCTCATGGCAATCAGCCCCAGCATTTT | . | TRBV7-2 | . | TRBJ1-5
CASSEAYEQYF | TGTGCCAGCAGTGAGGCCTACGAGCAGTACTTC | . | TRBV25-1 | . | TRBJ2-7
CASSLVQGSEAFF | TGCGCCAGCAGCTTGGTACAGGGGTCCGAAGCTTTCTTT | TRBD1 | TRBV5-1 | . | TRBJ1-1
CASSLYGTATNEKLFF | TGTGCCAGCAGTTTATACGGGACAGCAACTAATGAAAAACTGTTTTTT | TRBD1 | TRBV28 | few | TRBJ1-4
CASSQVPAEQYF | TGTGCCAGCAGCCAAGTCCCAGCCGAGCAGTACTTC | . | TRBV14 | . | TRBJ2-7
CASRTSLNTEAFF | TGCGCCAGCAGGACATCTTTGAACACTGAAGCTTTCTTT | . | TRBV10-2 | . | TRBJ1-1
CSVEKGTSINEQFF | TGCAGCGTTGAAAAGGGGACTAGCATCAATGAGCAGTTCTTC | TRBD2 | TRBV29-1 | . | TRBJ2-1
CAWGQDNYGYTF | TGTGCCTGGGGACAGGATAACTATGGCTACACCTTC | TRBD1 | TRBV30 | . | TRBJ1-2
CASSLSVPHYGYTF | TGTGCCAGCAGCTTAAGTGTCCCCCACTATGGCTACACCTTC | . | TRBV7-9 | . | TRBJ1-2
CASSRDRVNSGNTIYF | TGCGCCAGCAGCCGGGACAGGGTTAACTCTGGAAACACCATATATTTT | TRBD1 | TRBV5-1 | . | TRBJ1-3
CASSQGGFSNQPQHF | TGTGCCAGCTCACAAGGGGGCTTCAGCAATCAGCCCCAGCATTTT | TRBD1 | TRBV18 | . | TRBJ1-5
CASIDRTYGYTF | TGTGCCAGCATAGACAGGACCTATGGCTACACCTTC | . | TRBV19 | . | TRBJ1-2